This TCR beta chain was captured in a study of blood T cell repertoires in COVID-19. Turning to the study itself: The origin of the acute and convalescent COVID-19 samples was the United States, Italy and Spain. PBMCs, B-cell-depleted T cells, or T cells provided the cDNA or gDNA that made up the material.

The sample holds a few counts of this clone. Those who participated ranged in age from roughly 18 to 90 years and resided in 20 to 30 US areas. In the original workflow: Amplifying reference gene primers gave estimates of nucleated cell counts. Produced via immunoSEQ multiplex PCR; TCRdb's table is partial and in-frame only. The V and J calls and clone size are taken from that table; D and trimming were inferred from the DNA. Here the sample spans some 160,000 clones, roughly 78% being singletons. The CDR3 sequence is 14 residues long. The ends lost 3 bases at V and 5 bases at J; junction bases unmatched: 4. Germline assignment: CDR1 MNHEY and CDR2 SMNVEV (reference sequence).

This sequence joins TRBV27 and TRBJ1-1; 9 bases match TRBD1. The receptor's source is a woman aged 65 to 85 in a cohort exposed to, infected with or recovered from COVID-19 (not recorded which). Input material: PBMCs or T cells enriched from blood (not recorded which). The chain's CDR3 is CASSFDRGNTEAFF. DNA for the CDR3: TGTGCCAGCAGTTTCGACAGGGGGAATACTGAAGCTTTCTTT.